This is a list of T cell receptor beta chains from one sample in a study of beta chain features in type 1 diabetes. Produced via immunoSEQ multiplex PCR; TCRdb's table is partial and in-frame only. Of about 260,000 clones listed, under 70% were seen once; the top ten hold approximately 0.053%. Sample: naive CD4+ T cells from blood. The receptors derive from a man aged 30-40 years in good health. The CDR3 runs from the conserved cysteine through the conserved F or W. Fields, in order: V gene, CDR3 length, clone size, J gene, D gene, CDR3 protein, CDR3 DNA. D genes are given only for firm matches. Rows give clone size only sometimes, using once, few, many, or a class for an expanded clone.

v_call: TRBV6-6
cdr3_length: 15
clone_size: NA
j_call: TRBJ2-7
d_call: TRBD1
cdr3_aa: CASSDGQVSSYEQYF
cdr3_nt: TGTGCCAGCAGCGACGGACAGGTTAGCTCCTACGAGCAGTACTTC

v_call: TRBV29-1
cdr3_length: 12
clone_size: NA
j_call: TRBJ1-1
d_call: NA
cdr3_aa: CSVVISNTEAFF
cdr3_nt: TGCAGCGTTGTCATATCGAACACTGAAGCTTTCTTT

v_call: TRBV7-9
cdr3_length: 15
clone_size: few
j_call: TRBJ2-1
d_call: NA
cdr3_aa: CASSSSPGQFPEQFF
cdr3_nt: TGTGCCAGCAGCTCTAGTCCGGGACAATTCCCGGAGCAGTTCTTC

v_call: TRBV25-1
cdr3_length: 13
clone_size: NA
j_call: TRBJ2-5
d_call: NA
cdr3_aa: CASSSPWLETQYF
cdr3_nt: TGTGCCAGCAGTAGCCCCTGGTTGGAGACCCAGTACTTC

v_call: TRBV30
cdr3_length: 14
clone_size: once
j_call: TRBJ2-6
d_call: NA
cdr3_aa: CAWDAGLGANVLTF
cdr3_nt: TGTGCCTGGGACGCGGGGCTCGGGGCCAACGTCCTGACTTTC

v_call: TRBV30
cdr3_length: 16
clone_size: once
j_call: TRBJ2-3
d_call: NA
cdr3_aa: CAWSVRRGHITDTQYF
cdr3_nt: TGTGCCTGGAGTGTTAGGAGGGGACACATCACAGATACGCAGTATTTT

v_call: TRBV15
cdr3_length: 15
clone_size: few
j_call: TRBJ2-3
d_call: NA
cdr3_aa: CATSRDRRDPDTQYF
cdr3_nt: TGTGCCACCAGCAGAGATCGCAGGGACCCAGATACGCAGTATTTT

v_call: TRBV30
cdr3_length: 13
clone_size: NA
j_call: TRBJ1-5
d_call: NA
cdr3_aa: CAWSLQGNQPQHF
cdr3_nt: TGTGCCTGGAGCCTTCAGGGCAATCAGCCCCAGCATTTT

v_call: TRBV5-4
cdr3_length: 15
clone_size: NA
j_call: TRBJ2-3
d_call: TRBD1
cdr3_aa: CASSPGTGSSDTQYF
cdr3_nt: TGTGCCAGCAGCCCCGGGACAGGGTCCTCAGATACGCAGTATTTT

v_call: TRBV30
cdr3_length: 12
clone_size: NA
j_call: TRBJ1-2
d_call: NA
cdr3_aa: CAWGAPRSGYTF
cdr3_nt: TGTGCCTGGGGGGCCCCTCGGAGTGGCTACACCTTC

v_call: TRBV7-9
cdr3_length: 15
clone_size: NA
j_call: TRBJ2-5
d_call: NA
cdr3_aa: CASSLVSGSQETQYF
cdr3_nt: TGTGCCAGCAGCTTAGTGTCGGGCAGCCAAGAGACCCAGTACTTC

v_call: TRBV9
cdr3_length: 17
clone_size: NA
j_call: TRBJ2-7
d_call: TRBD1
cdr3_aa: CASSLRTLDRGRREQYF
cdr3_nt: TGTGCCAGCAGCCTAAGGACTCTGGACAGGGGAAGGAGGGAGCAGTACTTC

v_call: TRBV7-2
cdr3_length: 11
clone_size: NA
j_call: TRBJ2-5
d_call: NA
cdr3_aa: CASSRGETQYF
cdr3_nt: TGTGCCAGCAGCCGGGGGGAGACCCAGTACTTC

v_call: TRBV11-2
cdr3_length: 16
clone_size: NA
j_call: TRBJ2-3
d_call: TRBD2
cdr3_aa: CASSLAVAGRTDTQYF
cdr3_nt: TGTGCCAGCAGCTTAGCCGTAGCGGGAAGAACAGATACGCAGTATTTT

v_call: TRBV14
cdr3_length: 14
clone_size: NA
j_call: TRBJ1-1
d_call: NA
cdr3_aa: CASSQVSEGTEAFF
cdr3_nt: TGTGCCAGCAGCCAAGTAAGCGAGGGCACTGAAGCTTTCTTT

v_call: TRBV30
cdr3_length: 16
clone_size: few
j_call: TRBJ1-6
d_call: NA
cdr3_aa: CAWSVGGTLQGSPLHF
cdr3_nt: TGTGCCTGGAGTGTAGGCGGGACACTCCAGGGTTCACCCCTCCACTTT